Here is one T cell receptor (beta chain) with its context. Its antigen is currently unknown. The naive CD8+ gate required CD45RO-CCR7+CD27+CD95- phenotype. This specimen comes from a study of CXCR3-negative and CXCR3-positive naive CD8 T cells. Germline V lookup: CDR1 MNHEY, CDR2 SVGEGT. The CDR3 runs to 13 residues. The study, taken as a whole, reports: More hydrophobic TRB CDR3s were found in CXCR3-positive naive cells than in CXCR3-negative naive cells. Memory cells showed distinct TRBV-TRBJ patterns, while the two naive subsets matched. The level of CXCR3 expression partially decreased after cryopreservation; the majority of assays used fresh PBMCs.

With UMI labels, 5' RACE was used to prepare the TRB cDNA libraries. TCRdb reprocessed the 5' RACE reads and keeps a single row for each CDR3 protein, giving no DNA. The sample includes 100,000 to 150,000 distinct CDR3 sequences. This sequence was found in a human donor in good health. Some clones in this sample may be carry-over from other donors' samples. The V gene is TRBV6-2 or TRBV6-3, the J gene TRBJ2-7. Sequenced input: naive CXCR3- CD8+ T cells from blood. Subset described: CD45RO-CCR7+CD27+CD95- naive CD8+ T cells lacking CXCR3 (TNR3-). CDR3 sequence: CASSLVSSAEQYF.